The next 22 T cell receptor beta chains were all read from a single sample in a study of breast tumors, draining lymph nodes, adjacent tissues. TCRdb analysed the multiplex PCR reads with MiXCR anew, one entry per CDR3 protein. The sample yields 17,000 or so distinct CDR3 sequences, over 55% seen once. Sequencing was carried out using tumor-adjacent breast tissue. The receptors derive from a female donor with breast cancer. Some clones in this sample may be carry-over from other donors' samples.

In its sample, this clonotype is medium-sized. The chain recombines TRBV5-6 with TRBJ2-7, with D possibly matching TRBD1 (6 bases). The CDR3 length is 17 residues. The V end lost 5 bases, the J end lost 1 base, and 22 bases lay between the germline ends. Per the germline V gene, CDR1 is SGHDT and CDR2 is YYEEEE. The CDR3 region is CASSSVRDRLSSYEQYF. The CDR3 nucleotides are TGTGCCAGCAGTTCGGTAAGAGACAGGCTCTCGTCCTACGAGCAGTACTTC.

The chain carries TRBV18 and TRBJ2-7, with a possible D match to TRBD2 (6 bases). Germline V gives CDR1 KGHSH, CDR2 LQKENI. V was cut by 2 bases and J by 2 bases, with 10 bases left in between. CDR3 length equals 14 residues. Here the CDR3 DNA reads TGTGCCAGCTCACCAGGCGGGGCTACCTACGAGCAGTACGTC. This codes for CASSPGGATYEQYV.

This sequence joins TRBV15 and TRBJ2-5; no definite D call. This CDR3 contains 16 residues. The V end was cut by 1 base, the J end by 2 bases, with 14 bases between. Germline V CDR1 and CDR2: LNHNV, YYDKDF (reference sequence). The CDR3 reads CATSRAENRAQETQYF. The CDR3 nucleotides are TGTGCCACCAGCAGAGCTGAGAACAGAGCTCAAGAGACCCAGTACTTC.

This clonotype occurred many times. The chain recombines TRBV6-5 with TRBJ1-2, with D tentatively TRBD1 (6 bases). CDR1 MNHEY and CDR2 SVGAGI come from the germline V gene. V was pared by 5 bases and J by 8 bases, with 15 bases between. The CDR3 loop spans 13 amino acids. For the CDR3, the DNA is TGTGCCAGCAGTCAACGACAGGCCTCGGGCTACACCTTC. It is translated as CASSQRQASGYTF.

At least ten counts were recorded for this clonotype. The chain has TRBV10-1 and TRBJ2-7; D is ambiguous. Trimming cost V 3 bases and J 0 bases, with 6 bases left between them. The CDR3 is 13 amino acids. Germline lookup yields CDR1 WNHNN and CDR2 SYGVQD (reference sequence). The CDR3 here is CASSDGVSYEQYF. CDR3 coding DNA: TGCGCCAGCAGTGACGGAGTCTCCTACGAGCAGTACTTC.

The chain carries TRBV15 and TRBJ2-2; 12 nucleotides match TRBD2. The CDR3 loop spans 21 amino acids. With V trimmed by 5 bases and J by 0 bases, 16 bases remained unmatched. CDR1 is LNHNV, CDR2 YYDKDF, per germline (reference sequence). The chain's CDR3 is CATSSRLAGVRLTSNTGELFF. CDR3 sequence (DNA): TGTGCCACCAGCTCCCGACTAGCGGGAGTTCGACTAACGTCGAACACCGGGGAGCTGTTTTTT.

A note on this clonotype: A clone one base away is much larger, so this may be a read error. The rearrangement links TRBV6-5 to TRBJ1-1; a possible D gene is TRBD1 (5 bases). Germline CDR1 is MNHEY and CDR2 is SVGAGI. The CDR3 sequence is 13 residues long. CDR3 sequence: CASSYSIGTPALF. The CDR3 region has the DNA TGTGCCAGCAGTTACTCGATTGGGACTCCGGCTCTCTTT.

The chain recombines TRBV30 with TRBJ2-6; TRBD1 aligns across 7 bases. The germline V gene has CDR1 GTSNPN and CDR2 SVGIG (reference sequence). The J segment lost 5 bases and the V segment lost 3 bases, leaving 28 bases of the junction unmatched. This CDR3 is 22 amino acids long. CDR3 coding DNA: TGTGCCTGGAGGCAGGGGGTAAATATCTCTGGGGCCAACGTCCTATGGGCCAACGTCCTGACTTTC. Translated, it gives CAWRQGVNISGANVLWANVLTF.

V usage is TRBV7-6 and J usage is TRBJ2-3, with TRBD1 identical over 8 bases. V gave up 5 bases and J gave up 4 bases; unmatched junction bases: 5. The germline V gene encodes CDR1 SGHVS and CDR2 FNYEAQ. This CDR3 region has 14 residues. CDR3 sequence: CASSRGTGPDTQYF. The CDR3 nucleotides are TGTGCCAGCAGCCGTGGGACAGGTCCAGATACGCAGTATTTT. Full variable domain (missing parts from reference TRBV7-6 and TRBJ2-3): GAGVSQSPRYKVTKRGQDVALRCDPISGHVSLYWYRQALGQGPEFLTYFNYEAQQDKSGLPNDRFSAERPEGSISTLTIQRTEQRDSAMYRCASSRGTGPDTQYFGPGTRLTVL.

This clonotype occurred many times. V is TRBV6-5 and J is TRBJ1-2; 11 nucleotides agree with TRBD1. The V gene end was trimmed by 5 bases and the J gene end by 4 bases; junction bases not matched to a gene: 3. The CDR3 is made up of 14 amino acids. Germline V gene lookup returns CDR1 MNHEY and CDR2 SVGAGI. CDR3 residues: CASSPGQGVYGYTF. As DNA, the CDR3 is TGTGCCAGCAGTCCGGGACAGGGGGTCTATGGCTACACCTTC.

To note about this clonotype: At one of its ends the junction is not consistent with the germline gene, which may arise from a read error. J is TRBJ2-5 and V is TRBV7-9, with a weak D call TRBD1 (6 bases). The V gene's germline CDR1 is SEHNR and CDR2 FQNEAQ (reference sequence). CDR3 length: 14 residues. For the CDR3, the DNA is TGCGCCAGCAGCCAAGCAGGGGTTGAAGAGACCCAGTACTTC. Its translation is CASSQAGVEETQYF.

The V and J genes are TRBV7-8 and TRBJ2-3; no clear D. The V end was cut by 0 bases, the J end by 6 bases, with 4 bases between. The V gene's germline CDR1 is SGHVS and CDR2 FQNEAQ. The CDR3 contains 12 residues. The CDR3 region is CASSLALDTQYF. CDR3 nucleotides: TGTGCCAGCAGCTTAGCCCTTGATACGCAGTATTTT.

Concerning this clonotype itself: A read error is possible here, since a much larger clone lies one base away. The genes are TRBV12-3 or TRBV12-4 and TRBJ2-5; no clear D gene. The CDR3 is 14 residues long. The CDR3 protein is CASSFPPAQETQHF. The CDR3 nucleotides are TGTGCCAGCAGTTTTCCCCCGGCCCAAGAGACCCAGCACTTC.

The rearrangement joins TRBV20-1 to TRBJ1-2, with TRBD1 matching 8 bases. This CDR3 spans 14 amino acids. The V and J ends lost 3 bases and 7 bases, in that order; junction bases with no gene match: 10. Germline V lookup: CDR1 DFQATT, CDR2 SNEGSKA (reference sequence). In nucleotides, the CDR3 is TGCAGTGCTAGGGCAGGGGGCAAGGTCTCTGGCTACACCTTC. This encodes CSARAGGKVSGYTF.

There are many counts of this clonotype. The J gene is TRBJ2-5, the V gene TRBV11-2, with D uncertain. From germline, CDR1 is SGHAT and CDR2 FQNNGV. V was cut by 1 base and J by 5 bases, with 2 bases left in between. This CDR3 comprises 11 residues. CDR3 residues: CASSLVETQYF. The CDR3 coding sequence is TGTGCCAGCAGCTTAGTTGAGACCCAGTACTTC.

A word on this clonotype: One end of the junction does not line up with germline, which may come from a read error. The chain couples TRBV7-6 to TRBJ2-5; the match to TRBD2 covers 9 bases. Germline values: CDR1 SGHVS, CDR2 FNYEAQ. CDR3 length: 13 residues. The CDR3 DNA reads TGTGCCAGCAGCGTAGCGGGGGAAGAGACCCAGTACTTC. It translates to CASSVAGEETQYF.

The sample holds many counts of this clonotype. The V and J genes are TRBV3-1 and TRBJ1-1, with D possibly matching TRBD1 (5 bases). This CDR3 spans 14 amino acids. Trimming cost V 2 bases and J 5 bases, with 12 bases left between them. The germline V gene encodes CDR1 LGHDT and CDR2 YNNKEL (reference sequence). CDR3 nucleotides: TGTGCCAGCAGCCAATTTGGGGGTGCGACTGAAGCTTTCTTT. Its protein product is CASSQFGGATEAFF.

The chain combines TRBV12-5 with TRBJ1-4, with D unclear. Germline V lookup: CDR1 LGHNT, CDR2 FRNRAP. The CDR3 length is 15 residues. Trimming removed 6 bases from V and 3 bases from J, with 14 bases in between. CDR3 DNA sequence: TGTGCTAGTGGGCCCCTAGCGTCTGCTAATGAAAAACTGTTTTTT. Protein product: CASGPLASANEKLFF. Full variable domain (rest looked up from reference TRBV12-5 and TRBJ1-4): DARVTQTPRHKVTEMGQEVTMRCQPILGHNTVFWYRQTMMQGLELLAYFRNRAPLDDSGMPKDRFSAEMPDATLATLKIQPSEPRDSAVYFCASGPLASANEKLFFGSGTQLSVL.

The table lists this clonotype with many counts. This chain joins TRBV7-9 and TRBJ1-3; D is uncertain. Trimming took 3 bases from V and 7 from J, leaving 7 bases between them. Germline V lookup: CDR1 SEHNR, CDR2 FQNEAQ (reference sequence). The CDR3 covers 12 residues. This CDR3 reads CASSLSVNTIYF. CDR3 bases: TGTGCCAGCAGCTTGAGTGTGAACACCATATATTTT.

This clonotype appeared a few times. The conserved phenylalanine or tryptophan is not found at the CDR3 terminus, so this likely reflects a read error. The genes are TRBV7-2 and TRBJ2-5, with 7 bases lining up with TRBD2. The CDR3 covers 14 residues. The junction had 11 bases not matched to a gene; V was cut back by 4 bases and J by 9 bases. Germline V lookup: CDR1 SGHTA, CDR2 FQGNSA. The CDR3 region has the DNA TGTGCCAGCAGCTACCAGCCGGGGAGGGAGGCCCAGTACCTC. It is translated as CASSYQPGREAQYL.

The chain recombines TRBV7-2 with TRBJ1-3; the D gene is possibly TRBD1 (5 bases). V lost 5 bases and J lost 5, with 10 bases in between. The CDR3 has 13 residues. The germline V gene has CDR1 SGHTA and CDR2 FQGNSA. This chain's CDR3 is CASSVRQRNTIYF. DNA of the CDR3: TGTGCCAGCAGCGTAAGACAGAGAAACACCATATATTTT.

This clonotype is categorized as medium-sized (0.01 to 0.1%). The V gene is TRBV7-9, the J gene TRBJ2-7; TRBD1 matches at 8 bases. This CDR3 is built from 16 residues. Germline V lookup: CDR1 SEHNR, CDR2 FQNEAQ (reference sequence). J lost 1 base, V lost 5 bases, and 10 bases had no gene match. The DNA of the CDR3 is TGTGCCAGCAGCGCACCCCGGGACAGGCCGTCCTACGAGCAGTACTTC. Translating gives CASSAPRDRPSYEQYF.